This T cell receptor beta chain was captured in a study of blood T cell repertoires in COVID-19. Study overall: T cells, B-cell-depleted T cells, or PBMCs supplied cDNA or gDNA.

As processed by the authors: Amplification of reference gene primers was used by the study to estimate nucleated cell counts. Here immunoSEQ multiplex PCR was the method, and the copy in TCRdb shows in-frame clones only, minus some. D and trimming were read from the DNA, whereas the V and J calls and clone size are those reported in that table. The data show a few hundred thousand clones, about nine tenths seen once. Grouping used clinical history reported by participants in a survey and questionnaire. The specimen was PBMCs or T cells enriched from blood (not recorded which). This clonotype was obtained from a woman aged 60 to 75 who had recovered from COVID-19.

The CDR3 sequence: CAIKRAGGQADTQYF. The DNA of the CDR3 is TGTGCCATCAAAAGGGCGGGGGGCCAAGCAGATACGCAGTATTTT. V is TRBV10-3 and J is TRBJ2-3; TRBD2 matches at 8 bases. V shed 7 bases and J 4 bases; nucleotides not matched to a gene: 10. Looked up from germline, CDR1 is ENHRY and CDR2 is SYGVKD. The CDR3 extends over 15 amino acids.